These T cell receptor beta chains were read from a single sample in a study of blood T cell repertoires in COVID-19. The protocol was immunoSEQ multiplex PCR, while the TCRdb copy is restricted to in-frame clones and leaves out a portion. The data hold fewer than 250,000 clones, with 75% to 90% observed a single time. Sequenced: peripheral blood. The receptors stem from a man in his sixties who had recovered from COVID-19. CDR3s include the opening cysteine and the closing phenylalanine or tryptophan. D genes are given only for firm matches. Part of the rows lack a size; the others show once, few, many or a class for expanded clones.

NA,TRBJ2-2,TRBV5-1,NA,TGCGCCAGCAGCATCAATAGCGGGAACACCGGGGAGCTGTTTTTT,CASSINSGNTGELFF
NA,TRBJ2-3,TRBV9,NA,TGTGCCAGCAGCGTGGCGGGATGGGCAGATACGCAGTATTTT,CASSVAGWADTQYF
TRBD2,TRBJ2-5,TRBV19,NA,TGTGCCAGTAGTATAGATAGCGGGTGGGAGACCCAGTACTTC,CASSIDSGWETQYF
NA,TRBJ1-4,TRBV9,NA,TGTGCCAGCAGCGTATCACCGAGTTGGGGCAATGAAAAACTGTTTTTT,CASSVSPSWGNEKLFF
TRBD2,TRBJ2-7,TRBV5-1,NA,TGCGCCAGCAGCCCGGGAGGGCGTGGTTACGAGCAGTACTTC,CASSPGGRGYEQYF
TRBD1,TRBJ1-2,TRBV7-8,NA,TGTGCCAGCAGCGCCGGGACAGGGGGCAGGGGCGGCTATGGCTACACCTTC,CASSAGTGGRGGYGYTF
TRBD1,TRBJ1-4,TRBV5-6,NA,TGTGCCAGCAGCTATGGGACAGGGAGGACCGAAAAACTGTTTTTT,CASSYGTGRTEKLFF
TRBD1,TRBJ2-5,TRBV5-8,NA,TGTGCCAGCAGCCGGAGGACAGGGGGCCGGGAGACCCAGTACTTC,CASSRRTGGRETQYF
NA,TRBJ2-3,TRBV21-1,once,TGTGCCAGCAGTTTTCCTTCGGACGTCACTCGGGGGGATACGCAGTATTTT,CASSFPSDVTRGDTQYF
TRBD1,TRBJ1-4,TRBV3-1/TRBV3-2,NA,TGTGCCAGCAGCCAATTGACAGGGCCTAATGAAAAACTGTTTTTT,CASSQLTGPNEKLFF
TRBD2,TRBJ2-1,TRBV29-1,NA,TGCAGCGGAAGACTAGCGGGCGGGGCCCACAATGAGCAGTTCTTC,CSGRLAGGAHNEQFF
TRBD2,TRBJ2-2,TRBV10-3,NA,TGTGCCATCAGTGTGGGTAGCGGGGGACCCGCGAACACCGGGGAGCTGTTTTTT,CAISVGSGGPANTGELFF
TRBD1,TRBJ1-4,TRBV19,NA,TGTGCCAGTAGTACAGGGGGCAGAAAACTGTTTTTT,CASSTGGRKLFF
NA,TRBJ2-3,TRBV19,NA,TGTGCCAGTAAGGCTTACATCAGGGCTTCCACAGATACGCAGTATTTT,CASKAYIRASTDTQYF
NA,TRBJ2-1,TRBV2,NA,TGTGCCAGCAGTGATCTAGGGGGTTATATGAACAATGAGCAGTTCTTC,CASSDLGGYMNNEQFF
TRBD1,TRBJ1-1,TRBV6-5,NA,TGTGCCAGCAGTCGGGGACAGCTCATGAACACTGAAGCTTTCTTT,CASSRGQLMNTEAFF
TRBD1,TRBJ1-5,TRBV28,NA,TGTGCCACCAGTGGATTGGGACAGGTACTCAATCAGCCCCAGCATTTT,CATSGLGQVLNQPQHF
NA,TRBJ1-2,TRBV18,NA,TGTGCCAGCTCACCAGGTGGAGGGTCGGTTTATGGCTACACCTTC,CASSPGGGSVYGYTF
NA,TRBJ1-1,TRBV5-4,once,TGTGCCAGCAGCGTGGGAGGGACATCTCCTGAAGCTTTCTTT,CASSVGGTSPEAFF
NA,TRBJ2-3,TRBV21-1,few,TGTGCCAGCAGCAGCGGGAGGGCCCCGGTTAATACGCAGTATTTT,CASSSGRAPVNTQYF
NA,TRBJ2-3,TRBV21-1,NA,TGTGCCAGCAGCAAAACAGGGGGTGTAAACACAGATACGCAGTATTTT,CASSKTGGVNTDTQYF
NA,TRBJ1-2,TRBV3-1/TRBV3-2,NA,TGTGCCAGCAGCCAAGAAATTCAGACTTATGGCTACACCTTC,CASSQEIQTYGYTF